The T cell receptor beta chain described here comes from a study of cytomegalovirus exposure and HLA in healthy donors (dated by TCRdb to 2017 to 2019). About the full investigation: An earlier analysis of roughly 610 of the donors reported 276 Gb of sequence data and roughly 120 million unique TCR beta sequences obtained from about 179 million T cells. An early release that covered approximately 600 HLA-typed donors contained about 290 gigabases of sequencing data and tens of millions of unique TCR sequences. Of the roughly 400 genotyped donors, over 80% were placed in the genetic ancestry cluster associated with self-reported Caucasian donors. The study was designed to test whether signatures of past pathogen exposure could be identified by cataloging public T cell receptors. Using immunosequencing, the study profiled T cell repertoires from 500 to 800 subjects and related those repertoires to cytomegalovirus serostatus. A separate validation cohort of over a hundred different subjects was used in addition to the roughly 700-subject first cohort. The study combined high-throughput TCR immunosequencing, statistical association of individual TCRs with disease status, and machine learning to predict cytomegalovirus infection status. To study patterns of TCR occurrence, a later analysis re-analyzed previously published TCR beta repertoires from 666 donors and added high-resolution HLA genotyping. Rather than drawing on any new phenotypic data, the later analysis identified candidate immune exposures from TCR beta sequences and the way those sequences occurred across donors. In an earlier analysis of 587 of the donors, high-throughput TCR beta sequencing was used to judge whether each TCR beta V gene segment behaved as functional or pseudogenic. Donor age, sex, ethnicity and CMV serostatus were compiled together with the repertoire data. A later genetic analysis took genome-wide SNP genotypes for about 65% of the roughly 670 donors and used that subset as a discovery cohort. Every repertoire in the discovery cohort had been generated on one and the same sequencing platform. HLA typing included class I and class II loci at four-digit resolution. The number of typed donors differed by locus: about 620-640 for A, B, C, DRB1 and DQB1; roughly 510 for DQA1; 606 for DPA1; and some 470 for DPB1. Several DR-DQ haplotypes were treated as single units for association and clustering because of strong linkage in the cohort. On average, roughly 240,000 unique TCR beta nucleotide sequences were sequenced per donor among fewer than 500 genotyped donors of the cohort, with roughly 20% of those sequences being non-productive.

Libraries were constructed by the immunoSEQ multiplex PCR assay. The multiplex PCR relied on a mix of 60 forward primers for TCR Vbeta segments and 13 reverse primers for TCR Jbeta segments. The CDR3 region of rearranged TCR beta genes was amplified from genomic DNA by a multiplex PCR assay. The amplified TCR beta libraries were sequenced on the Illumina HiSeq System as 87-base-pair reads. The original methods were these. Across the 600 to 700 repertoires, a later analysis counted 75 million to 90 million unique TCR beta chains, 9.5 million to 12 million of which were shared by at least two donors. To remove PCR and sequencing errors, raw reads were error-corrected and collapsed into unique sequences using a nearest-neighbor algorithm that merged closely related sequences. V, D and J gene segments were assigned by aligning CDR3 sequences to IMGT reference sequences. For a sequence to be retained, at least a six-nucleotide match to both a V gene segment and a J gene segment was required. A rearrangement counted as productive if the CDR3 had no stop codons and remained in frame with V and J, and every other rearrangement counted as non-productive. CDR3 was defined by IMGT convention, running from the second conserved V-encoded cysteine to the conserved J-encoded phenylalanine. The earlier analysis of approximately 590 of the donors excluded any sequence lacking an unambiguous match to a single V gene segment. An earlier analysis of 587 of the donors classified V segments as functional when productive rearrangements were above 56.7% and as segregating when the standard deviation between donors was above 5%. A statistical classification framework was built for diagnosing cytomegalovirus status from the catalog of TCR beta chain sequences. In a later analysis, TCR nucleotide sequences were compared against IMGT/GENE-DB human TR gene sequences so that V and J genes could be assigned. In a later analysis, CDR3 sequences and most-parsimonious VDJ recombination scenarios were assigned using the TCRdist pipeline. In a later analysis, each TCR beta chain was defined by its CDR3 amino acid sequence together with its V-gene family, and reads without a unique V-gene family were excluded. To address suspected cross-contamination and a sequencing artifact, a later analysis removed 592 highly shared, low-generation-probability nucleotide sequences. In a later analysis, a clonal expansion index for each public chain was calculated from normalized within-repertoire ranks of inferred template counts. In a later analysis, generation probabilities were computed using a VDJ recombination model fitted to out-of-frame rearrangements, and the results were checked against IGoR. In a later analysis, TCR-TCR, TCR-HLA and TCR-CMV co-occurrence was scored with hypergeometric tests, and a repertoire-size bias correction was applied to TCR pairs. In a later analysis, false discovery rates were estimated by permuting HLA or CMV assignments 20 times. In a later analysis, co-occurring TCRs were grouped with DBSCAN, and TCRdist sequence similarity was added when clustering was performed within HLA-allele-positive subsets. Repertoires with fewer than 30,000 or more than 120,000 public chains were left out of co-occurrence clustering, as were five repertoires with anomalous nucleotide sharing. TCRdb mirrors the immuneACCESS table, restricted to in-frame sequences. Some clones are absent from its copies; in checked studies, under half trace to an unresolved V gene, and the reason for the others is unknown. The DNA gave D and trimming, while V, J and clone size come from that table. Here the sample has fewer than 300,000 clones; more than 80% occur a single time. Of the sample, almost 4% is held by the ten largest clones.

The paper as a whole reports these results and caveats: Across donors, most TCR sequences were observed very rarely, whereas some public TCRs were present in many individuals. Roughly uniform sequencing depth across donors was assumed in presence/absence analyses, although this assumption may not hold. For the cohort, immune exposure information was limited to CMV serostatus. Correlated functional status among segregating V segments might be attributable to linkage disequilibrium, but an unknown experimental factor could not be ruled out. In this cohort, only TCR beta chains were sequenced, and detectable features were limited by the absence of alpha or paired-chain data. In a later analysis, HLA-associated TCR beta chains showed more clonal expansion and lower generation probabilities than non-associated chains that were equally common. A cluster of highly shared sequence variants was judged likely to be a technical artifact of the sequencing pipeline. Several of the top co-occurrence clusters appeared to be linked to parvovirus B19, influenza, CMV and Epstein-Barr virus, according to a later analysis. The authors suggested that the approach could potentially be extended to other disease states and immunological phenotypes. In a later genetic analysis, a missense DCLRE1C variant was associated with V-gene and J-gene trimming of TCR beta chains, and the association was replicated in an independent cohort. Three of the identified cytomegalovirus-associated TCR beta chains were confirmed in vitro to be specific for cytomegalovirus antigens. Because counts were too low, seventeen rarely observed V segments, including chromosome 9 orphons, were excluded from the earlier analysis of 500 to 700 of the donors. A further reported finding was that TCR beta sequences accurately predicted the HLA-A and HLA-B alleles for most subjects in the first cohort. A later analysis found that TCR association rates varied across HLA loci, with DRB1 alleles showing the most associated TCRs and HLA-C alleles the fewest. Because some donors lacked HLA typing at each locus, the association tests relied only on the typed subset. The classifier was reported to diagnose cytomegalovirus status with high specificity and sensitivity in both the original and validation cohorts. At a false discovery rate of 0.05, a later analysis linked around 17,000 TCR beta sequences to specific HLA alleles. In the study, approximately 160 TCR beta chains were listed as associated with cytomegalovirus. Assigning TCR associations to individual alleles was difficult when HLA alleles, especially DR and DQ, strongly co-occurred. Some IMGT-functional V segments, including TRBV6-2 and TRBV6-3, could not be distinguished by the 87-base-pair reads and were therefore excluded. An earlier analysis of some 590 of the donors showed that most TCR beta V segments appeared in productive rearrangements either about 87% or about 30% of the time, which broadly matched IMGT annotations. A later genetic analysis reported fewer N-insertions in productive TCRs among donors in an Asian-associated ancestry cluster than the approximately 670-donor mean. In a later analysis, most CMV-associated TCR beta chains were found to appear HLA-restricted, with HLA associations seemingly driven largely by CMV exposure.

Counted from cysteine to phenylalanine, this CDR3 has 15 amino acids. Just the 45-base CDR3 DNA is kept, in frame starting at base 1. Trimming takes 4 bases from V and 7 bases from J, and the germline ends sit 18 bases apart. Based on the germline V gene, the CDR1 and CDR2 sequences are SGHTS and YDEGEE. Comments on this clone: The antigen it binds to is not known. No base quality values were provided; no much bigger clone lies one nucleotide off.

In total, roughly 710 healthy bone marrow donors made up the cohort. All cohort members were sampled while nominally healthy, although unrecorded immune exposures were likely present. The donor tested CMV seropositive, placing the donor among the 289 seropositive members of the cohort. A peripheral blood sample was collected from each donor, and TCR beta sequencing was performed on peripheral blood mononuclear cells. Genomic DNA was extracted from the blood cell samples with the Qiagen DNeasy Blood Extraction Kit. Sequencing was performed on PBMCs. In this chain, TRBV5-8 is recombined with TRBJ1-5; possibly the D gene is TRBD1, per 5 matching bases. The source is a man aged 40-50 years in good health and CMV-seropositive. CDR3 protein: CASSPPSGNGQPQHF. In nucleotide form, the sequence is TGTGCCAGCAGCCCTCCGTCAGGGAATGGGCAGCCCCAGCATTTT.